These T cell receptor beta chains were read from a single sample in a study of cytomegalovirus exposure and HLA in healthy donors. TCRdb's copy holds only in-frame clones and misses some; the assay was immunoSEQ multiplex PCR. Among about 94,000 clones listed, roughly 79% were seen once. Sequencing was carried out using PBMCs. These receptors were obtained from a woman in her thirties or forties in good health and CMV-seronegative. The CDR3 runs from the conserved cysteine through the conserved F or W. A D gene is named only where the DNA matches it firmly. The listing skips clone size in some rows; elsewhere it reads once, few, many or a size class.

clone size: .; D gene: .; V gene: TRBV6-4; J gene: TRBJ1-5; CDR3 DNA: TGTGCCAGCAGTGAGTACGGGGACACTAGACAGCCCCAGCATTTT; CDR3 protein: CASSEYGDTRQPQHF
clone size: .; D gene: .; V gene: TRBV7-9; J gene: TRBJ1-3; CDR3 DNA: TGTGCCAGCAGCTGGGGGGATGGAAACACCATATATTTT; CDR3 protein: CASSWGDGNTIYF
clone size: .; D gene: .; V gene: TRBV4-1; J gene: TRBJ1-6; CDR3 DNA: TGCGCCAGCAGCCAAGGAGACTCCGGGTTCCACTTT; CDR3 protein: CASSQGDSGFHF
clone size: few; D gene: TRBD1; V gene: TRBV6-5; J gene: TRBJ1-3; CDR3 DNA: TGTGCCAGCAGCACAGGGGTATTAGGAAACACCATATATTTT; CDR3 protein: CASSTGVLGNTIYF
clone size: .; D gene: TRBD1; V gene: TRBV7-7; J gene: TRBJ2-5; CDR3 DNA: TGTGCCAGCAGCATACAGGGGGCTCTACAAGAGACCCAGTACTTC; CDR3 protein: CASSIQGALQETQYF
clone size: .; D gene: TRBD2; V gene: TRBV4-3; J gene: TRBJ2-1; CDR3 DNA: TGCGCCAGCAGCCAAGAAGACAGCGGGGGGGCCCATGAGCAGTTCTTC; CDR3 protein: CASSQEDSGGAHEQFF
clone size: .; D gene: TRBD2; V gene: TRBV14; J gene: TRBJ2-7; CDR3 DNA: TGTGCCAGCAGCCAGGCTAGCGGGGTCTTTTCCGAGCAGTACTTC; CDR3 protein: CASSQASGVFSEQYF
clone size: .; D gene: .; V gene: TRBV15; J gene: TRBJ2-7; CDR3 DNA: TGTGCCACCAGCAGAGATCCAGCGGCTTCGAGTGAGCAGTACTTC; CDR3 protein: CATSRDPAASSEQYF
clone size: .; D gene: .; V gene: TRBV30; J gene: TRBJ1-2; CDR3 DNA: TGTGCCTGGACAGGCATTCGAAGCTATGGCTACACCTTC; CDR3 protein: CAWTGIRSYGYTF
clone size: .; D gene: .; V gene: TRBV6-1; J gene: TRBJ1-1; CDR3 DNA: TGTGCCAGCAGTGAAGGAGTTTTCAAAGCTTTCTTT; CDR3 protein: CASSEGVFKAFF
clone size: .; D gene: TRBD1; V gene: TRBV19; J gene: TRBJ2-3; CDR3 DNA: TGTGCCAGTAGTATACAGGGGACAGGGGGAGATACGCAGTATTTT; CDR3 protein: CASSIQGTGGDTQYF
clone size: .; D gene: TRBD1; V gene: TRBV30; J gene: TRBJ1-1; CDR3 DNA: TGTGCCTGGAGCGTAGCCCGACAGGGTTTCACTGAAGCTTTCTTT; CDR3 protein: CAWSVARQGFTEAFF
clone size: .; D gene: .; V gene: TRBV4-3; J gene: TRBJ2-1; CDR3 DNA: TGCGCCAGCAGCCAGGGAGAGAGCTCCTACAATGAGCAGTTCTTC; CDR3 protein: CASSQGESSYNEQFF
clone size: .; D gene: TRBD1; V gene: TRBV29-1; J gene: TRBJ2-5; CDR3 DNA: TGCAGCGCACCGGGACAGGGAACTTTGGAGACCCAGTACTTC; CDR3 protein: CSAPGQGTLETQYF
clone size: .; D gene: TRBD1; V gene: TRBV6-6; J gene: TRBJ2-1; CDR3 DNA: TGTGCCAGCAGTTACAGTCGACAGGGGGCGGGTGAGCAGTTCTTC; CDR3 protein: CASSYSRQGAGEQFF
clone size: few; D gene: .; V gene: TRBV19; J gene: TRBJ2-1; CDR3 DNA: TGTGCCAGTAGTGCCCAGGGTTACAATGAGCAGTTCTTC; CDR3 protein: CASSAQGYNEQFF
clone size: .; D gene: .; V gene: TRBV2; J gene: TRBJ2-1; CDR3 DNA: TGTGCCAGCAGTGCACTAGGCGAGCAGTTCTTC; CDR3 protein: CASSALGEQFF
clone size: once; D gene: TRBD1; V gene: TRBV6-1; J gene: TRBJ2-2; CDR3 DNA: TGTGCCAGCAGCCGGGACAGATCCACCGGGGAGCTGTTTTTT; CDR3 protein: CASSRDRSTGELFF
clone size: .; D gene: .; V gene: TRBV2; J gene: TRBJ1-2; CDR3 DNA: TGTGCCAGCAGTGGGGGGGGTGACTATGGCTACACCTTC; CDR3 protein: CASSGGGDYGYTF
clone size: .; D gene: .; V gene: TRBV15; J gene: TRBJ1-5; CDR3 DNA: TGTGCCACCAGCCGGAGCGGGGCTAGCGCTCTTAATCAGCCCCAGCATTTT; CDR3 protein: CATSRSGASALNQPQHF
clone size: .; D gene: .; V gene: TRBV13; J gene: TRBJ2-7; CDR3 DNA: TGTGCCAGCAGCTCACTCGCCGCCGAGCAGTACTTC; CDR3 protein: CASSSLAAEQYF
clone size: .; D gene: .; V gene: TRBV18; J gene: TRBJ1-1; CDR3 DNA: TGTGCCAGCTCACCACCGATACGGGAAACTGAAGCTTTCTTT; CDR3 protein: CASSPPIRETEAFF
clone size: few; D gene: .; V gene: TRBV15; J gene: TRBJ1-1; CDR3 DNA: TGTGCCACCAGCAGAGATATGAACACTGAAGCTTTCTTT; CDR3 protein: CATSRDMNTEAFF